One and the same sample provided the 16 T cell receptor beta chains below, sequenced in a study of cytomegalovirus exposure and HLA in healthy donors (dated by TCRdb to 2016 to 2017). Receptors were amplified or captured by the immunoSEQ multiplex PCR assay. For the multiplex PCR, a mixture combining 60 forward primers for TCR Vbeta segments and 13 reverse primers for TCR Jbeta segments was used. As stored in TCRdb, this immuneACCESS dataset retains in-frame rearrangements with V and J assigned. A fraction of the clones does not appear; measured against another copy, unresolved V genes explain less than half of the discrepancy, and the remainder lacks a known reason. This sample holds fewer than 90,000 clones; about three quarters were observed only once. The ten largest clones take up roughly 5.5% of the sample. The sequenced sample was PBMCs. These receptors originate from a female donor in good health and CMV-seronegative.

This clone was detected only once. V and J are TRBV7-2 and TRBJ2-5; a possible D gene is TRBD2 (6 bases). The CDR3 has 14 amino acids. The germline V gene encodes CDR1 SGHTA and CDR2 FQGNSA. Between the trimmed V and J ends, which lost 1 base and 5 bases, there was a span of 11 bases. The CDR3 nucleotides are TGTGCCAGCAGCTTAGATCAGCGGGTGGAGACCCAGTACTTC. Amino acid sequence: CASSLDQRVETQYF. The full variable domain, with the rest looked up from reference TRBV7-2 and TRBJ2-5, is GAGVSQSPSNKVTEKGKDVELRCDPISGHTALYWYRQSLGQGLEFLIYFQGNSAPDKSGLPSDRFSAERTGGSVSTLTIQRTQQEDSAVYLCASSLDQRVETQYFGPGTRLLVL.

This clone appeared a single time. This chain connects TRBV4-2 to TRBJ2-2; 7 bases map to TRBD2. In germline, CDR1 is LGHNA, CDR2 YNFKEQ. J was trimmed by 2 bases and V by 4 bases; bases with no gene match: 13. The length of the CDR3 is 18 residues. DNA of the CDR3: TGTGCCAGCAGCCCCAGGACTAGTCGGGTAGGCAACACCGGGGAGCTGTTTTTT. Translation: CASSPRTSRVGNTGELFF.

This clone was seen just once. The chain links TRBV7-9 to TRBJ2-1; 9 bases match TRBD1. From germline, CDR1 is SEHNR and CDR2 FQNEAQ (reference sequence). V shed 4 bases, J shed 2 bases, and the junction held 3 bases outside the gene matches. This CDR3 contains 15 residues. CDR3 coding DNA: TGTGCCAGCAGCTGGACAGGGGCGGCCTACAATGAGCAGTTCTTC. Translating gives CASSWTGAAYNEQFF.

The chain employs TRBV15 and TRBJ1-3; possibly TRBD1 for D (5 bases). The CDR3 contains 14 residues. Germline CDR1 is LNHNV and CDR2 is YYDKDF (reference sequence). Trimming took off 1 base at V and 6 bases at J, with 10 bases between the two ends. The CDR3 is CATSRVGPPNTIYF. Here the CDR3 DNA reads TGTGCCACCAGCAGAGTGGGGCCGCCAAACACCATATATTTT.

This clone was observed a single time. The rearrangement links TRBV7-8 to TRBJ2-7, with a weak D call TRBD1 (5 bases). V was cut by 1 base and J by 2 bases, with 12 bases left in between. The germline V gene encodes CDR1 SGHVS and CDR2 FQNEAQ. The CDR3 totals 15 residues. The DNA for the CDR3 is TGTGCCAGCAGCTTAGGGCCAGGGCCCACCTACGAGCAGTACTTC. Translating gives CASSLGPGPTYEQYF. The full variable domain, its missing parts supplied by reference TRBV7-8 and TRBJ2-7, is GAGVSQSPRYKVAKRGQDVALRCDPISGHVSLFWYQQALGQGPEFLTYFQNEAQLDKSGLPSDRFFAERPEGSVSTLKIQRTQQEDSAVYLCASSLGPGPTYEQYFGPGTRLTVT.

The chain joins TRBV7-3 to TRBJ1-5; D gene unclear. Trimming stripped 5 bases from V and 4 bases from J, with 9 bases between. Looked up from germline, CDR1 is SGHTA and CDR2 is FQGTGA. CDR3 size: 13 residues. The chain's CDR3 is CASSEGENQPQHF. The CDR3, as DNA: TGTGCCAGCAGCGAGGGAGAGAATCAGCCCCAGCATTTT.

The chain joins TRBV5-1 to TRBJ2-5; TRBD1 matches 7 bases. This CDR3 is built from 13 residues. Germline CDR1 is SGHRS and CDR2 is YFSETQ. The V segment lost 5 bases and the J segment 2 bases; nucleotides outside the gene matches: 3. The CDR3 spells CASRLGQQETQYF. CDR3 nucleotide sequence: TGCGCCAGCAGACTGGGACAGCAAGAGACCCAGTACTTC.

In its sample, this clone was seen once. The gene calls are TRBV7-9 and TRBJ2-3; 11 nucleotides align to TRBD2. The V gene end was trimmed by 1 base and the J gene end by 5 bases; junction bases not matched to a gene: 2. The CDR3 length is 15 residues. From germline, CDR1 is SEHNR and CDR2 FQNEAQ (reference sequence). CDR3 sequence reads: CASSLGLAGGDTQYF. The CDR3 region has the DNA TGTGCCAGCAGCTTAGGCCTAGCGGGAGGAGATACGCAGTATTTT.

The J gene is TRBJ1-1, the V gene TRBV2; D ambiguous. The germline V gene encodes CDR1 SNHLY and CDR2 FYNNEI. The CDR3 is made up of 13 amino acids. Trimming cost V 4 bases and J 0 bases, with 6 bases left between them. This CDR3 reads CASSATLNTEAFF. The CDR3 DNA sequence: TGTGCCAGCAGTGCCACTTTGAACACTGAAGCTTTCTTT.

The chain couples TRBV5-8 to TRBJ1-5; TRBD1 is a possible D gene (5 bases). Germline V CDR1 and CDR2: SGHTS, YDEGEE. V was clipped by 2 bases and J by 4 bases, with 7 bases between them. CDR3 length: 13 amino acids. CDR3 residues: CASSLRGNQPQHF. CDR3 in DNA: TGTGCCAGCAGCTTAAGGGGAAATCAGCCCCAGCATTTT.

The V gene is TRBV5-4, the J gene TRBJ2-3; D remains ambiguous. Germline V gives CDR1 SGHNT, CDR2 YYREEE (reference sequence). The germline V and J ends were trimmed by 0 bases and 1 base, with 3 bases remaining between them. The CDR3 covers 13 residues. As DNA, the CDR3 is TGTGCCAGCAGCTTGGGAGGCACAGATACGCAGTATTTT. Its translation: CASSLGGTDTQYF.

The V gene is TRBV18, the J gene TRBJ1-3; D is ambiguous. Germline-derived CDR1 and CDR2 are KGHSH and LQKENI. Trimming cost V 6 bases and J 0 bases, with 12 bases left between them. The CDR3 spans 15 residues. The CDR3 protein is CASSSKGDSGNTIYF. As DNA, the CDR3 is TGTGCCAGCTCGTCCAAGGGAGACTCTGGAAACACCATATATTTT.

This clone showed up just a few times. This chain connects TRBV27 to TRBJ1-5; D may be TRBD1 (5 bases). V gave up 6 bases and J gave up 2 bases, with 11 bases separating them. Germline V gene lookup returns CDR1 MNHEY and CDR2 SMNVEV (reference sequence). This CDR3 is 14 amino acids long. The CDR3 here is CASRGWGGNQPQHF. The CDR3 bases are TGTGCCAGCAGGGGGTGGGGGGGCAATCAGCCCCAGCATTTT.

The chain uses TRBV7-2 and TRBJ1-1, with D possibly matching TRBD1 (5 bases). Trimming left V 5 bases short and J 4 bases short, with 14 bases between. The CDR3 contains 14 residues. Germline values: CDR1 SGHTA, CDR2 FQGNSA. In nucleotides, the CDR3 is TGTGCCAGCAGCCAACAGGCAACCAGCACTGAAGCTTTCTTT. Protein sequence: CASSQQATSTEAFF.

The gene calls are TRBV28 and TRBJ2-2; possible D gene TRBD2, 7 bases. This CDR3 is 16 amino acids long. The germline V gene encodes CDR1 MDHEN and CDR2 SYDVKM. The germline V and J ends were trimmed by 3 bases and 4 bases, with 15 bases remaining between them. CDR3 bases: TGTGCCAGCAGTTTTGAGGGGAGGGGGGGCACCGGGGAGCTGTTTTTT. It translates to CASSFEGRGGTGELFF.

The chain recombines TRBV6-1 with TRBJ1-5; D is uncertain. Trimming pared 3 bases from V and 1 base from J, leaving 13 bases between. CDR3 length: 16 amino acids. The V gene's germline CDR1 is MNHNS and CDR2 SASEGT. CDR3 residues: CASSDGRGVSNQPQHF. CDR3 nucleotide sequence: TGTGCCAGCAGTGACGGACGGGGAGTAAGCAATCAGCCCCAGCATTTT.